This T cell receptor beta chain was documented in a study of a mutant IDH1 vaccine in newly diagnosed glioma. On the study more broadly: Of treated patients, around 62% were men and roughly 38% women, averaging about 40 years. Former treatment meant radiotherapy, temozolomide, or both; the majority had gotten both. Overall study findings and caveats: Pseudoprogression appears to have had no connection to changes in top peripheral T cell clonotypes.

The V end was cut by 0 bases, the J end by 0 bases, with 9 bases between. Germline lookup yields CDR1 SGHNT and CDR2 YYREEE (reference sequence). This CDR3 is 16 amino acids long. This clone was counted only a few times. Its antigen is undetermined. Time point described: week 23, last vaccination. Each dose of the vaccine consisted of 300 ug of mutant IDH1 20-mer peptide, with topical imiquimod. Every donor had a new WHO grade 3 or 4 astrocytoma that was IDH1-mutant, with loss of nuclear ATRX. The repertoire was sequenced with immunoSEQ multiplex PCR; TCRdb's copy has only in-frame clones and lacks some. The top ten clones hold 6.2% of a sample with 55,000 or so clones, about 80% of them seen once.

This chain joins TRBV5-4 and TRBJ1-4; D is unclear. The sequence came from a man aged 40-55 years with glioma. The sample was PBMCs, taken from a glioma patient whose treatment included an IDH1 peptide vaccine. The CDR3 protein is CASSLEAGTTNEKLFF. CDR3 DNA sequence: TGTGCCAGCAGCTTGGAGGCCGGGACAACTAATGAAAAACTGTTTTTT.